In its sample, the clone carrying this TCR beta chain was seen many times. RNA transcripts gave rise to amplified TCR beta CDR3 regions. The primer set for the first-round RT-PCR of the TCR CDR3 was HTBI. A single record per CDR3 protein comes from TCRdb applying MiXCR to the multiplex PCR reads. The sample holds nearly 250,000 distinct CDR3 sequences; around 15% are singletons and the top ten take around 30%. These data are taken from a study of T cells in Graves' hyperthyroidism and ophthalmopathy. The trim removed 7 bases at V and 3 bases at J, leaving 8 bases unmatched. Germline loops: CDR1 ENHRY, CDR2 SYGVKD. This CDR3 comprises 15 residues.

The TCR originated in a woman in her late teens or twenties with Graves' ophthalmopathy. J is TRBJ2-1 and V is TRBV10-3, with 8 nucleotides matching TRBD2. Sequencing was carried out using blood. As DNA, the CDR3 is TGTGCCATCAAGTGGAGTAGCGGGGTCTACAATGAGCAGTTCTTC. Residues: CAIKWSSGVYNEQFF.